This T cell receptor beta chain was recovered during a study of neoadjuvant anti-PD-1 for oral cavity cancer. Across the whole study: Non-progressing patients received a fourth nivolumab dose near day 43, then surgery on days 50-56.

Method: immunoSEQ multiplex PCR; TCRdb's copy keeps in-frame clones and lacks some. The table lists about 81,000 clones, 70% to 85% of them singletons, with 2.5% to 3.5% in the top ten. Patients had HPV-negative, locally advanced oral cavity squamous cell carcinoma. This CDR3 comprises 13 residues. The germline gives CDR1 MDHEN, CDR2 SYDVKM. The V end was cut by 6 bases, the J end by 4 bases, with 10 bases between. The sequenced sample was PBMCs, obtained before nivolumab (anti-PD-1) treatment. The chain couples TRBV28 to TRBJ1-5; no reliable D call. The origin of this receptor is a person aged 35-79 years with oral cavity squamous cell carcinoma. The CDR3 bases are TGTGCCAGCAGGAAGGCGGGGAATCAGCCCCAGCATTTT. Translation: CASRKAGNQPQHF.